This T cell receptor beta chain was sequenced for a study of T-cell reconstitution after alpha-beta-depleted transplantation in children. In its sample, this clonotype was seen a few times. TCRbeta library construction was performed incorporating unique molecular identifiers. Via MiXCR, TCRdb re-called the PCR reads, giving one row per CDR3 protein. This table holds roughly 500,000 distinct CDR3 sequences, about 33% found once. Per the germline V gene, CDR1 is SGDLS and CDR2 is YYNGEE. This CDR3 comprises 15 residues. V shed 4 bases and J 7 bases; nucleotides not matched to a gene: 6. The J gene is TRBJ2-1, the V gene TRBV9, with 12 nucleotides matching TRBD2. This sample comprised PBMCs from the stem cell graft donor, obtained from the stem cell graft. The TCR originated in a human donor who donated a stem cell graft to a child with aplastic anemia. The CDR3 here is CASSLTSGSRNEQFF. CDR3 in DNA: TGTGCCAGCAGCCTGACTAGCGGGAGCAGGAATGAGCAGTTCTTC.